Described below is a single T cell receptor (beta chain) sequence and its context. This clonotype turned up a few times. It has no known antigen specificity. No base-level quality is on record; no much larger clone is a single base apart. The source of the sample is a study of T cells in Graves' hyperthyroidism and ophthalmopathy (dated 2019 in TCRdb). For context, the study as a whole: Peripheral blood was sampled at the time of initial diagnosis, prior to any treatment. To identify TCR V-J signatures that set the groups apart, the researchers used a discovery cohort of about a hundred patients, made up of 40 to 45 with Graves' ophthalmopathy and about 60 with stable Graves' hyperthyroidism. An independent validation cohort of around 19 hyperthyroidism patients and more than 15 patients who later progressed to ophthalmopathy tested prospective prediction of ophthalmopathy. For training and testing, the 100 or so patients in the discovery cohort were randomly divided in a 7:3 ratio. In addition, the study compared T-cell repertoires in thyroid tissue and in blood from several Graves' hyperthyroidism patients. Following sampling, methimazole starting at 30 mg daily was given to hyperthyroidism patients, and high-dose intravenous methylprednisolone was given to ophthalmopathy patients. TCR Vbeta CDR3 sequencing of 135 peripheral blood samples (under 45 ophthalmopathy, over 70 hyperthyroidism and approximately 17 progressor patients) is reported in the paper.

TCR beta CDR3 regions were amplified from RNA transcripts. For the first round of RT-PCR on the TCR CDR3, the HTBI primer set was used together with the Qiagen OneStep RT-PCR kit. The libraries were constructed in a second round of multiplex PCR and then size-selected and purified. Paired-end sequencing of the libraries was performed with 100 bp reads on an Illumina HiSeq2000. The study's processing was this. SOAPnuke was used to process the raw data, with reads discarded if the reads contained adapters or uncalled bases, had a mean Phred below 15, or lacked an exact constant-primer or identifier match. COPE v1.2.5 was used to merge high-quality paired reads, and clonotypes were defined as unique nucleotide sequences. Clonotypes were aligned to IMGT TRBV, TRBD and TRBJ reference segments using MiTCR v1.1. The analysis was restricted to V-J combinations with a frequency above 0.0001, which together covered 99% to 99.2% of the repertoires. The TCS score was defined as F50 (clonal expansion) divided by E x V (chaos), with BLOSUM62-based TCRdist calculated between CDR3 peptides within each V-J. Welch's t-statistics and random forest reduced roughly 530 V-J features to about 12, which were used in a naive Bayes classifier (R e1071). TCRdb's own reprocessing of the public reads used fastp at Q25 and MiXCR and kept productive beta chains. Entries that share a CDR3 protein sequence are merged under the most common genes and DNA. The V and J calls come from TCRdb's annotation, not from the publication. Counted in this sample were hundreds of thousands of distinct CDR3 sequences; 15% to 20% of them appeared once. The ten largest clonotypes hold 47% of the sample.

Trimming costs V 5 bases and J 0 bases, and their ends lie 7 bases apart. The CDR3 contains 12 residues, cysteine and phenylalanine counted. CDR3 DNA is the only sequence kept; it has 36 bases, read in frame from the first base. Looking up the germline V gene (reference sequence) yields CDR1 GTSNPN and CDR2 SVGIG. Overall study results and their limits: Most expanded thyroid clonotypes (frequency above 0.001) were also detected in blood, suggesting blood repertoires may reflect thyroid immune responses. Sample size was not statistically predetermined, and blinding of investigators to group allocation was not performed. Ophthalmopathy was separated from stable hyperthyroidism by a 13 V-J signature model, with around 90% sensitivity and about 81% specificity obtained in cross-validation and 80%/75% obtained in testing. In validation, progression to ophthalmopathy was predicted by the model with 70.59% sensitivity and about 72% specificity, a median of roughly 6.4 months before onset.

In the ophthalmopathy patients, disease was moderately to severely active, with a Clinical Activity Score of 3 or more, a NOSPECS grade of 4 or more, and a duration of less than 3 months. Exclusion was applied to patients with uncontrolled infections, other autoimmune diseases, pregnancy or lactation. Diagnoses relied on clinical symptoms, serum thyroxine and TRAb, thyroid ultrasound and orbital computed tomography. Ficoll-Paque density gradient centrifugation was used to isolate PBMCs from about 10 ml of fresh peripheral blood. Total RNA was extracted using Trizol reagent, and RNA quality was assessed on an Agilent 2100 Bioanalyzer.

The receptor's source is a man aged 40-50 years with Graves' ophthalmopathy. The sequencing sample was made of blood. The chain is assembled from TRBV30 and TRBJ1-1; the D gene lacks a confident call. CDR3 reads: CAWDRLNTEAFF. The nucleotides read TGTGCCTGGGACCGCTTGAACACTGAAGCTTTCTTT.